What follows describes a single T cell receptor beta chain. Its cognate antigen is unknown. The data originate from a study of cytotoxic CD8 clonotypes in ibrutinib-treated CLL. Notes on the study in general: An increase in clonality occurred at ibrutinib response, followed by a return toward baseline at progression.

Data came from immunoSEQ multiplex PCR; TCRdb stores just in-frame clones and leaves some out. The data show tens of thousands of clones, 75% to 95% seen once. Trimming cost V 8 bases and J 6 bases, with 18 bases left between them. The CDR3 spans 14 residues. In germline, CDR1 is LNHDA, CDR2 SQIVND (reference sequence). The sequencing used PBMCs, collected after 12 months of ibrutinib treatment. This chain joins TRBV19 and TRBJ2-3; D gene uncertain. The sequence was obtained from a human donor with chronic lymphocytic leukemia. The CDR3: CASRSESAIDTQYF. CDR3 DNA sequence: TGTGCCAGTCGGAGCGAATCGGCGATCGATACGCAGTATTTT.